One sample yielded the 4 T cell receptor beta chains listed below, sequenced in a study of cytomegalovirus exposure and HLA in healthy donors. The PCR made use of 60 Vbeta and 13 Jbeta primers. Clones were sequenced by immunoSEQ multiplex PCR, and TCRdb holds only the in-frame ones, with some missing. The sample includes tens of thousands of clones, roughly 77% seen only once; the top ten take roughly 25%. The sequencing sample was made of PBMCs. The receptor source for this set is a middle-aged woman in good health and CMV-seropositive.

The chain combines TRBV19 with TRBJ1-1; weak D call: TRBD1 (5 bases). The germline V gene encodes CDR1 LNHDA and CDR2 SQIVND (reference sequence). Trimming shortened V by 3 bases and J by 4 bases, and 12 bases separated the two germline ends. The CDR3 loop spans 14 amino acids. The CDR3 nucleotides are TGTGCCAGTAGTATCGGGGGAAGGGGCACTGAAGCTTTCTTT. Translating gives CASSIGGRGTEAFF.

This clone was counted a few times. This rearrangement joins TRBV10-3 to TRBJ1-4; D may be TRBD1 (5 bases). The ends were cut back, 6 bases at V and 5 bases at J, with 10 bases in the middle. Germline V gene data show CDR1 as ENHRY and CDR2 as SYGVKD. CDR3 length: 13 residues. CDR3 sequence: CAIRGTQNEKLFF. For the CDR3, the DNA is TGTGCCATCAGAGGGACTCAAAATGAAAAACTGTTTTTT.

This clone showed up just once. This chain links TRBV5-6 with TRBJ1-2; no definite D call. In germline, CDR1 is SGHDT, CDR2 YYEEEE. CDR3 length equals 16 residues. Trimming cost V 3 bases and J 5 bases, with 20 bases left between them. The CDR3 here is CASSSGSHRVIYGYTF. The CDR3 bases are TGTGCCAGCAGCTCCGGGTCCCACCGAGTTATTTATGGCTACACCTTC.

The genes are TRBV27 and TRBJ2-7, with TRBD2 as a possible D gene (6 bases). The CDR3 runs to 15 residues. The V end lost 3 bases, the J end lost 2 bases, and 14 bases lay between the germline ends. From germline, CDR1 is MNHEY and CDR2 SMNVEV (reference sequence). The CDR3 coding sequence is TGTGCCAGCAGTTTTGCGGGCGGGGCCCCCTACGAGCAGTACTTC. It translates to CASSFAGGAPYEQYF.